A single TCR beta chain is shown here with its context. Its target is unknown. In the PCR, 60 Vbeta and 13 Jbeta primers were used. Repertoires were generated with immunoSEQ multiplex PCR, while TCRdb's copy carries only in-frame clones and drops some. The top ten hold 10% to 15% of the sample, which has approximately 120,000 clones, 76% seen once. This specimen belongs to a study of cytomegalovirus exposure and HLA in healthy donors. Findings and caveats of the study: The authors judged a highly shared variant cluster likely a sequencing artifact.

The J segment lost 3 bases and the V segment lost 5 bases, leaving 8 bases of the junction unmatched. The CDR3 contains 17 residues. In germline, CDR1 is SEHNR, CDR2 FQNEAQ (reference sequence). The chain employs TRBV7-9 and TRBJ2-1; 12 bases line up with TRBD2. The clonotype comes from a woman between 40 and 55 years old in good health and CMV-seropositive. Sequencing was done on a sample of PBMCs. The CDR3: CASSPLLAGGFYNEQFF. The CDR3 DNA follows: TGTGCCAGCAGCCCCCTACTAGCGGGGGGCTTCTACAATGAGCAGTTCTTC.